This TCR beta chain is from a study of CD8 T cells in Susac syndrome. On the study more broadly: Within the sequenced Susac syndrome patient group, roughly 6 exhibited active disease and about 8 were in remission.

V was clipped by 7 bases and J by 0 bases, with 11 bases between them. The CDR3 is 14 residues long. Germline V lookup: CDR1 SGHNT, CDR2 YYREEE (reference sequence). Reverse transcription of roughly 0.5 to 1 ug RNA was carried out with random hexamers. Each CDR3 protein is one row after TCRdb ran MiXCR on the immunoSEQ multiplex PCR reads. Here the sample spans around 79,000 distinct CDR3 sequences, roughly 95% being singletons. Specimen: CD8+ T cells from PBMCs. The TCR was taken from a human donor with Susac syndrome. V is TRBV5-4 and J is TRBJ2-1; D might be TRBD2 (6 bases). CDR3 nucleotides: TGTGCCAGCCCAAGTAGCGGCTCCTACAATGAGCAGTTCTTC. Its translation: CASPSSGSYNEQFF. Looking up the rest from reference TRBV5-4 and TRBJ2-1 gives the full variable domain: ETGVTQSPTHLIKTRGQQVTLRCSSQSGHNTVSWYQQALGQGPQFIFQYYREEENGRGNFPPRFSGLQFPNYSSELNVNALELDDSALYLCASPSSGSYNEQFFGPGTRLTVL.